The clone carrying this T cell receptor (beta chain) was seen a few times. Antigen specificity is unknown. Generated by immunoSEQ multiplex PCR, the TCRdb table keeps only in-frame clones and is missing some. The data contain some 150,000 clones, 70% to 90% of them seen just once; the ten biggest clones take up around 3.1%. This sample stems from a study of T cell responses to AZD1222 COVID-19 vaccine. Study-wide results and caveats: Clonal diversity was possibly underestimated, and white British individuals and females predominated among donors. No day 14 peak samples; only post-peak repertoires were characterized.

Analysis merged second doses at about 4 or about 12 weeks. The TCR comes from an adult who received the AZD1222 COVID-19 vaccine. This specimen was peripheral blood, taken 28 days after the second AZD1222 dose.

DNA of the CDR3: TGTGCCAGCAGCCACTCTAGCGGGGGAGGAGATACGCAGTATTTT. As protein: CASSHSSGGGDTQYF. This rearrangement joins TRBV3-1 (or the pseudogene TRBV3-2) to TRBJ2-3; 10 nucleotides agree with TRBD2. The V gene end was trimmed by 3 bases and the J gene end by 5 bases; junction bases not matched to a gene: 5. The CDR3 consists of 15 residues. Germline CDR1 and CDR2: LGHDT and YNNKEL (reference sequence).